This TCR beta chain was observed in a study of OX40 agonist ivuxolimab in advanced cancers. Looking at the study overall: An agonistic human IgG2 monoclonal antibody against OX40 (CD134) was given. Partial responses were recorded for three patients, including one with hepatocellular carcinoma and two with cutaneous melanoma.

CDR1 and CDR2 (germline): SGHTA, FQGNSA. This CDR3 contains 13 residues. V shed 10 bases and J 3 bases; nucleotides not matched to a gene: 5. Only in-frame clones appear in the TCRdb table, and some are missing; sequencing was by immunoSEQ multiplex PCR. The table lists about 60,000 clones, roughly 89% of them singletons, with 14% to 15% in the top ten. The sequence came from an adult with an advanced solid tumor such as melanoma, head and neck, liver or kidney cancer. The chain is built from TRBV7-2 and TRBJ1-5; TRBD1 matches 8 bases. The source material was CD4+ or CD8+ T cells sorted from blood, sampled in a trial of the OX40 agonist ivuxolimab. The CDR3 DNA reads TGTGCCACCGGACAGGGCCCCAATCAGCCCCAGCATTTT. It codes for CATGQGPNQPQHF.